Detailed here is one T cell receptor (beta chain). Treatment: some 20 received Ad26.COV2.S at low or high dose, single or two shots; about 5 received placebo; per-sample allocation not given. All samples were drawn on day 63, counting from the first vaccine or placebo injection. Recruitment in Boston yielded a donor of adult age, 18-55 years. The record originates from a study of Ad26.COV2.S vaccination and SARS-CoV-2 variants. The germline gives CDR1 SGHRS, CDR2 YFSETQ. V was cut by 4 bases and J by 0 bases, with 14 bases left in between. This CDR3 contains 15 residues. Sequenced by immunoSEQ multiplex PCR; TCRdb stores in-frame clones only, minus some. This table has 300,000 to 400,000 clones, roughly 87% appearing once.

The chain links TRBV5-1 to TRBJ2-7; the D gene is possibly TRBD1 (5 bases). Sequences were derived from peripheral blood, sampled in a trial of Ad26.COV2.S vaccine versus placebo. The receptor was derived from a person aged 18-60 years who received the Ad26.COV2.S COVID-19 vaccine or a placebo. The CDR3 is CASSLSPTDSYEQYF. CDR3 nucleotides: TGCGCCAGCAGCCTAAGCCCGACAGACTCCTACGAGCAGTACTTC.